Each of the 21 T cell receptor beta chains below was sequenced from the same sample in a study of cytomegalovirus exposure and HLA in healthy donors. Use of 60 Vbeta and 13 Jbeta primers characterized the PCR. Sequencing was performed with immunoSEQ multiplex PCR; in TCRdb, only in-frame clones are kept and a portion is missing. The ten most abundant clones cover 25% to 30% of a sample with 49,000 or so clones. The sample comprised PBMCs. The origin of the receptors is a man aged 40-55 years in good health and CMV-seropositive.

The chain has TRBV30 and TRBJ1-1, with D perhaps matching TRBD1 (6 bases). The CDR3 covers 11 residues. Trimming cost V 8 bases and J 7 bases, with 14 bases left between them. The germline gives CDR1 GTSNPN, CDR2 SVGIG (reference sequence). The CDR3 DNA reads TGTGCCGCCCACAGGGCTGTTGAAGCTTTCTTT. Translation gives CAAHRAVEAFF.

The rearrangement uses TRBV5-1 and TRBJ2-7, with D possibly being TRBD2 (6 bases). Trimming shortened V by 0 bases and J by 4 bases, and 11 bases separated the two germline ends. The CDR3 extends over 14 amino acids. CDR1 is SGHRS and CDR2 is YFSETQ in the germline V gene. CDR3 nucleotides: TGCGCCAGCAGCTTGGGGAGGGAAACTTACGAGCAGTACTTC. This encodes CASSLGRETYEQYF. The whole variable domain, remainder taken from reference TRBV5-1 and TRBJ2-7, is KAGVTQTPRYLIKTRGQQVTLSCSPISGHRSVSWYQQTPGQGLQFLFEYFSETQRNKGNFPGRFSGRQFSNSRSEMNVSTLELGDSALYLCASSLGRETYEQYFGPGTRLTVT.

This rearrangement joins TRBV7-2 to TRBJ1-2; maybe TRBD1 (5 bases). CDR1 is SGHTA, CDR2 FQGNSA, per germline. The length of the CDR3 is 14 residues. Trimming removed 2 bases from V and 3 bases from J, with 10 bases in between. The CDR3 region is CASSLFRGDYGYTF. The CDR3 DNA reads as TGTGCCAGCAGCTTATTTCGGGGGGACTATGGCTACACCTTC. The full variable domain, in which reference TRBV7-2 and TRBJ1-2 provide the parts outside the CDR3, is GAGVSQSPSNKVTEKGKDVELRCDPISGHTALYWYRQSLGQGLEFLIYFQGNSAPDKSGLPSDRFSAERTGGSVSTLTIQRTQQEDSAVYLCASSLFRGDYGYTFGSGTRLTVV.

The chain has TRBV4-1 and TRBJ2-3, with D uncertain. There are 12 residues in the CDR3. Germline-derived CDR1 and CDR2 are MGHRA and YSYEKL. Trimming pared 2 bases from V and 5 bases from J, leaving 5 bases between. In DNA, the CDR3 is TGCGCCAGCAGCCAAACGGGAGATACGCAGTATTTT. Amino acid sequence: CASSQTGDTQYF.

The chain recombines TRBV7-3 with TRBJ2-7; 8 nucleotides align to TRBD2. The V gene's germline CDR1 is SGHTA and CDR2 FQGTGA. V lost 6 bases to trimming and J lost 1 base; unmatched junction nucleotides: 8. The CDR3 consists of 15 residues. The DNA for the CDR3 is TGTGCCAGCAGTCTTGTAGCGGGATCTTCCTACGAGCAGTACTTC. Its protein is CASSLVAGSSYEQYF.

V is TRBV10-3 and J is TRBJ2-1; 10 bases align to TRBD2. Per the germline V gene, CDR1 is ENHRY and CDR2 is SYGVKD. The V and J ends lost 3 bases and 5 bases, in that order; junction bases with no gene match: 4. The CDR3 extends over 15 amino acids. The CDR3 loop is CAISDVTSGHNEQFF. CDR3 DNA sequence: TGTGCCATCAGTGATGTGACTAGCGGGCACAATGAGCAGTTCTTC.

The chain combines TRBV19 with TRBJ1-5; tentative D call: TRBD1 (5 bases). V dropped 4 bases and J dropped 3 bases, with 13 bases sitting between them. The CDR3 totals 15 residues. The germline CDR1 and CDR2 sequences are LNHDA and SQIVND (reference sequence). The chain's CDR3 is CASSNGEGYNQPQHF. The CDR3 coding sequence is TGTGCCAGTAGTAACGGGGAGGGGTACAATCAGCCCCAGCATTTT. The whole variable domain, filled in from reference TRBV19 and TRBJ1-5, reads DGGITQSPKYLFRKEGQNVTLSCEQNLNHDAMYWYRQDPGQGLRLIYYSQIVNDFQKGDIAEGYSVSREKKESFPLTVTSAQKNPTAFYLCASSNGEGYNQPQHFGDGTRLSIL.

The J gene is TRBJ1-1, the V gene TRBV6-5; D possibly corresponds to TRBD1 (6 bases). Trimming cost V 6 bases and J 3 bases, with 17 bases left between them. Germline CDR1 reads MNHEY; CDR2 reads SVGAGI. This CDR3 has 15 residues. This CDR3 reads CASRNRAAYDTEAFF. DNA of the CDR3: TGTGCCAGCAGAAACAGGGCGGCCTACGACACTGAAGCTTTCTTT.

This sequence joins TRBV10-3 and TRBJ2-1, with 9 bases aligning to TRBD2. Germline trimming cut 4 bases from V and 8 bases from J; bases unmatched to any gene: 6. CDR3 length equals 14 residues. Germline V lookup: CDR1 ENHRY, CDR2 SYGVKD. The CDR3 sequence: CAISASGVAYEQFF. The CDR3 region has the DNA TGTGCCATCAGTGCTAGCGGGGTTGCGTATGAGCAGTTCTTC.

The chain links TRBV9 to TRBJ2-7; the D gene is possibly TRBD2 (5 bases). Per the germline V gene, CDR1 is SGDLS and CDR2 is YYNGEE. The CDR3 has 13 residues. V lost 0 bases and J lost 7, with 11 bases in between. The CDR3 bases are TGTGCCAGCAGCGTAGACGGTCGGGGAGAGCAGTACTTC. It specifies CASSVDGRGEQYF.

The J gene is TRBJ1-5, the V gene TRBV19; perhaps TRBD1 as D (6 bases). CDR3 length: 17 residues. The germline CDR1 and CDR2 sequences are LNHDA and SQIVND (reference sequence). Trimming removed 5 bases from V and 0 bases from J, with 17 bases in between. In DNA, the CDR3 is TGTGCCAGTAGTCCAGGGTTCCAGGGGTATAGCAATCAGCCCCAGCATTTT. Its translation: CASSPGFQGYSNQPQHF.

V and J are TRBV7-8 and TRBJ2-1; 9 nucleotides agree with TRBD2. This CDR3 comprises 14 residues. The J segment lost 5 bases and the V segment lost 5 bases, leaving 4 bases of the junction unmatched. Germline assignment: CDR1 SGHVS and CDR2 FQNEAQ. CDR3 nucleotide sequence: TGTGCCAGCAGCCATAGCGGGGGTGACAATGAGCAGTTCTTC. Protein product: CASSHSGGDNEQFF.

The gene calls are TRBV28 and TRBJ2-7; D ambiguous. The V gene's germline CDR1 is MDHEN and CDR2 SYDVKM. V lost 6 bases to trimming and J lost 2 bases, with 8 bases between them. The CDR3 is made up of 12 amino acids. CDR3 in DNA: TGTGCCAGCAGGGCGGTTACCTACGAGCAGTACTTC. As protein: CASRAVTYEQYF.

This chain connects TRBV6-1 to TRBJ2-5; D perhaps matches TRBD2 (7 bases). This CDR3 is 16 amino acids long. Germline V CDR1 and CDR2: MNHNS, SASEGT. Deletions cut 1 base from V and 4 bases from J, with 16 bases between. CDR3 sequence: CASSEVLGGAGETQYF. The CDR3 nucleotides are TGTGCCAGCAGTGAAGTTTTAGGGGGGGCGGGAGAGACCCAGTACTTC.

The CDR3 sequence is CASSEPDRGLLKNTEAFF. For the CDR3, the DNA is TGTGCCAGCAGTGAACCGGACAGGGGGCTACTAAAGAACACTGAAGCTTTCTTT. The genes are TRBV6-1 and TRBJ1-1; 11 bases map to TRBD1. Trimming at V came to 2 bases and at J to 1 base, leaving 9 bases not matched to a gene. The CDR3 sequence is 18 residues long. Germline V CDR1 and CDR2: MNHNS, SASEGT.

The CDR3 reads CASSLQGVEQYF. Here the CDR3 DNA reads TGTGCCAGCAGCCTACAGGGTGTCGAGCAGTACTTC. The chain combines TRBV25-1 with TRBJ2-7; D is perhaps TRBD1 (6 bases). CDR3 length equals 12 residues. The V and J ends lost 6 bases and 6 bases respectively, with 12 bases between them. Germline V CDR1 and CDR2: MGHDK, SYGVNS.

The chain uses TRBV30 and TRBJ2-5; 10 bases fit TRBD2. The CDR3 is 16 amino acids. Germline CDR1 GTSNPN, CDR2 SVGIG (reference sequence). V lost 8 bases and J lost 3; bases outside the gene matches: 15. In DNA, the CDR3 is TGTGCCGCAGAAGGACTAGCGGCCCCCGGGGAAGAGACCCAGTACTTC. Its translation is CAAEGLAAPGEETQYF.

The chain has TRBV5-5 and TRBJ1-2, with D possibly TRBD1 on 5 matching bases. Trimming took 1 base from V and 4 from J, leaving 8 bases between them. Germline V gene lookup returns CDR1 SGHKS and CDR2 YYEKEE (reference sequence). The CDR3 totals 13 residues. The chain's CDR3 is CASSLSGSYGYTF. The CDR3 DNA follows: TGTGCCAGCAGCTTGTCAGGGTCCTATGGCTACACCTTC.

The chain uses TRBV7-2 and TRBJ2-1; a possible D gene is TRBD2 (6 bases). Per the germline V gene, CDR1 is SGHTA and CDR2 is FQGNSA. This CDR3 region has 16 residues. V lost 2 bases and J lost 4, with 15 bases in between. For the CDR3, the DNA is TGTGCCAGCAGCTTACATGCGGCGGGACCATACAATGAGCAGTTCTTC. It is translated as CASSLHAAGPYNEQFF.

The chain combines TRBV9 with TRBJ1-2, with 8 nucleotides matching TRBD1. V was pared by 4 bases and J by 7 bases, with 12 bases of the junction left unmatched. Per germline, CDR1 SGDLS and CDR2 YYNGEE. CDR3 length: 15 residues. This CDR3 is CASSSPEGQGSGYTF. CDR3 nucleotide sequence: TGTGCCAGCAGCTCTCCGGAAGGACAGGGAAGTGGCTACACCTTC.

V and J are TRBV4-1 and TRBJ1-4, with 7 bases matching TRBD1. The CDR3 is 15 amino acids. From germline, CDR1 is MGHRA and CDR2 YSYEKL. J was trimmed by 8 bases and V by 1 base; bases with no gene match: 7. The CDR3 DNA sequence: TGCGCCAGCAGCCAAGGAGGGGGCGTCGGGGAAAAACTGTTTTTT. Its translation is CASSQGGGVGEKLFF.